The 18 T cell receptor beta chains below were found in one sample sequenced in a study of cytomegalovirus exposure and HLA in healthy donors. The PCR contained 60 Vbeta and 13 Jbeta primers. Assay used: immunoSEQ multiplex PCR; TCRdb lists only in-frame clones, some missing. This table holds about 200,000 clones, more than 9.5% found once. The source material was PBMCs. The receptors here all came from a middle-aged man in good health and CMV-seropositive.

This sequence joins TRBV6-5 and TRBJ1-1, with D perhaps TRBD1 (5 bases). The germline gives CDR1 MNHEY, CDR2 SVGAGI. Trimming removed 7 bases at V and 4 bases at J, with 13 bases between. The CDR3 totals 13 residues. As DNA, the CDR3 is TGTGCCAGCAAGGAAGGCAGGGCCACTGAAGCTTTCTTT. Encoded protein: CASKEGRATEAFF.

The CDR3 is CSADGYTF. CDR3 sequence (DNA): TGCAGCGCCGATGGCTACACCTTC. J is TRBJ1-2 and V is TRBV29-1; no reliable D call. V lost 7 bases and J lost 6, with 3 bases in between. CDR3 length equals 8 residues. Germline lookup yields CDR1 SQVTM and CDR2 ANQGSEA. The full variable domain, in which reference TRBV29-1 and TRBJ1-2 provide the parts outside the CDR3, is SAVISQKPSRDICQRGTSLTIQCQVDSQVTMMFWYRQQPGQSLTLIATANQGSEATYESGFVIDKFPISRPNLTFSTLTVSNMSPEDSSIYLCSADGYTFGSGTRLTVV.

This clone appeared a few times. This chain connects TRBV28 to TRBJ1-2; a possible D gene is TRBD1 (5 bases). The CDR3 is 15 amino acids. V was pared by 4 bases and J by 2 bases, with 14 bases between. Germline V gene lookup returns CDR1 MDHEN and CDR2 SYDVKM. CDR3 loop: CASSSLAGRNYGYTF. In DNA, the CDR3 is TGTGCCAGCAGTTCCCTGGCAGGGAGGAACTATGGCTACACCTTC.

This clone turned up a few times. The chain combines TRBV4-3 with TRBJ1-3; D not certain. The CDR3 consists of 14 residues. Trimming removed 0 bases from V and 3 bases from J, with 6 bases in between. Germline loops: CDR1 LGHNA, CDR2 YSLEER. CDR3 loop: CASSQEEVGNTIYF. The DNA for the CDR3 is TGCGCCAGCAGCCAAGAGGAGGTTGGAAACACCATATATTTT.

The V and J genes are TRBV4-1 and TRBJ2-5; D is ambiguous. The germline V gene has CDR1 MGHRA and CDR2 YSYEKL. The germline V and J ends were trimmed by 0 bases and 7 bases, with 12 bases remaining between them. The CDR3 has 14 amino acids. CDR3 amino acids: CASSQEPSSGTQYF. The CDR3 DNA is TGCGCCAGCAGCCAAGAGCCGTCGTCGGGGACCCAGTACTTC.

This clone was seen a few times. The chain employs TRBV5-1 and TRBJ2-1, with D possibly matching TRBD2 (5 bases). This CDR3 spans 13 amino acids. Germline V gene data show CDR1 as SGHRS and CDR2 as YFSETQ. The V end lost 3 bases, the J end lost 10 bases, and 14 bases lay between the germline ends. CDR3 loop: CASSSAGGEEQFF. The CDR3 DNA follows: TGCGCCAGCAGCTCCGCGGGTGGCGAGGAGCAGTTCTTC.

This clone came up a few times. V is TRBV30 and J is TRBJ2-7, with D perhaps TRBD2 (6 bases). V dropped 6 bases and J dropped 2 bases, with 11 bases sitting between them. Germline V gives CDR1 GTSNPN, CDR2 SVGIG (reference sequence). The CDR3 length is 12 residues. Here the CDR3 DNA reads TGTGCCTGCAGGGAGGTGGCCTACGAGCAGTACTTC. This codes for CACREVAYEQYF.

This chain connects TRBV7-2 to TRBJ1-1; D is perhaps TRBD1 (5 bases). The V end lost 5 bases, the J end lost 2 bases, and 9 bases lay between the germline ends. CDR1 and CDR2 from the germline V gene are SGHTA and FQGNSA. This CDR3 has 13 amino acids. CDR3 residues: CASSVTVNTEAFF. The DNA for the CDR3 is TGTGCCAGCAGCGTGACAGTTAACACTGAAGCTTTCTTT.

The V gene is TRBV7-8, the J gene TRBJ2-7; the match to TRBD2 covers 15 bases. The CDR3 extends over 17 amino acids. V lost 4 bases to trimming and J lost 2 bases; unmatched junction nucleotides: 6. The germline gives CDR1 SGHVS, CDR2 FQNEAQ. The CDR3, as DNA: TGTGCCAGCAGCTCGGGACTAGCGGGGGGAGGGACCTACGAGCAGTACTTC. This encodes CASSSGLAGGGTYEQYF.

The V call is TRBV19, the J call TRBJ2-5, with D possibly being TRBD2 (5 bases). Trimming took off 3 bases at V and 2 bases at J, with 16 bases between the two ends. The CDR3 spans 16 residues. In germline, CDR1 is LNHDA, CDR2 SQIVND (reference sequence). The CDR3 bases are TGTGCCAGTAGTATTGGCAGCGGCCTAATACAAGAGACCCAGTACTTC. This codes for CASSIGSGLIQETQYF.

The J gene is TRBJ2-5, the V gene TRBV10-3; 10 positions agree with TRBD1. The DNA end is a closer match to TRBJ2-7, so the J assignment may be wrong. Germline lookup yields CDR1 ENHRY and CDR2 SYGVKD. This CDR3 has 14 residues. The CDR3 loop is CAINRQGATYEQYF. DNA of the CDR3: TGTGCCATCAATCGACAGGGGGCCACCTACGAGCAGTACTTC.

This clone was counted between two and nine times. The chain links TRBV7-2 to TRBJ2-3; D is possibly TRBD2 (5 bases). Trimming shortened V by 6 bases and J by 10 bases, and 17 bases separated the two germline ends. Per the germline V gene, CDR1 is SGHTA and CDR2 is FQGNSA. The CDR3 consists of 13 residues. CDR3 in DNA: TGTGCCAGCAGTCTGGACTCTCCCGGGTCGCAGTATTTT. This codes for CASSLDSPGSQYF. Based on the CDR3 plus reference TRBV7-2 and TRBJ2-3, the full variable domain is GAGVSQSPSNKVTEKGKDVELRCDPISGHTALYWYRQSLGQGLEFLIYFQGNSAPDKSGLPSDRFSAERTGGSVSTLTIQRTQQEDSAVYLCASSLDSPGSQYFGPGTRLTVL.

This clone has a handful of counts. V is TRBV19 and J is TRBJ2-2, with D maybe TRBD1 (5 bases). The CDR3 spans 14 residues. Germline V gene data show CDR1 as LNHDA and CDR2 as SQIVND (reference sequence). V was clipped by 7 bases and J by 8 bases, with 17 bases between them. The CDR3, as DNA: TGTGCCAGTATGTCGAGCAGGGTAGTAGGGGAGCTGTTTTTT. It yields the protein CASMSSRVVGELFF.

This clone was counted a few times. The chain carries TRBV9 and TRBJ2-7; 7 bases agree with TRBD1. The germline V gene encodes CDR1 SGDLS and CDR2 YYNGEE. V lost 1 base, J lost 2 bases, and 3 bases stayed unmatched. The CDR3 is 14 residues long. The CDR3 reads CASSVLGTAYEQYF. CDR3 nucleotide sequence: TGTGCCAGCAGCGTACTCGGGACAGCCTACGAGCAGTACTTC.

The V call is TRBV6-1, the J call TRBJ2-7, with a tentative D call TRBD2 (6 bases). Germline-derived CDR1 and CDR2 are MNHNS and SASEGT. The CDR3 has 13 residues. Trimming shortened V by 6 bases and J by 3 bases, and 12 bases separated the two germline ends. CDR3 DNA: TGTGCCAGCAGGGAGGGGCCGCACTACGAGCAGTACGTC. It encodes CASREGPHYEQYV.

The chain is built from TRBV9 and TRBJ1-2; D is unclear. Between the trimmed V and J ends, which lost 4 bases and 5 bases, there was a span of 15 bases. The CDR3 length is 14 residues. Germline assignment: CDR1 SGDLS and CDR2 YYNGEE. CDR3 protein: CASSSRSALYGYTF. The CDR3 DNA sequence: TGTGCCAGCAGCTCGAGATCAGCGTTATATGGCTACACCTTC.

The gene calls are TRBV27 and TRBJ1-6; D uncertain. This CDR3 region has 16 residues. The ends were cut back, 4 bases at V and 0 bases at J, with 10 bases in the middle. The V gene's germline CDR1 is MNHEY and CDR2 SMNVEV (reference sequence). In nucleotides, the CDR3 is TGTGCCAGCAGTTCGGTCCTAAGCTCCTATAATTCACCCCTCCACTTT. This translates into CASSSVLSSYNSPLHF.

The genes are TRBV15 and TRBJ2-2, with D tentatively TRBD2 (6 bases). The CDR3 length is 14 residues. V lost 9 bases and J 4 bases, leaving 15 bases between the germline ends. From germline, CDR1 is LNHNV and CDR2 YYDKDF (reference sequence). The CDR3 reads CATSGVGGTGELFF. CDR3 coding DNA: TGTGCCACTAGCGGAGTCGGGGGCACCGGGGAGCTGTTTTTT.